The rows below give T cell receptor beta chains drawn from one sample of a study of shared clonotypes between healthy human individuals. Only in-frame clones appear in the TCRdb table, and some are missing; sequencing was by immunoSEQ multiplex PCR. The repertoire holds about 700,000 clones, with about 90% as singletons. The sequenced material came from naive CD8+ T cells sorted from blood. These receptors were taken from a man aged 30-40 years in good health. Each CDR3 is given with its conserved first and last residue. Fields, in order: clone size, D gene, J gene, V gene, CDR3 DNA, CDR3 protein. D genes are given only for firm matches. Some rows have no size entry. The others give once, few or many, or a class for an expanded clone.

abundance: -; d_gene: -; j_gene: TRBJ2-7; v_gene: TRBV7-8; CDR3nt: TGTGCCAGCAGCTCTCCATTGGGGCAACTCCCCTCCTACGAGCAGTACTTC; CDR3aa: CASSSPLGQLPSYEQYF
abundance: -; d_gene: TRBD1; j_gene: TRBJ1-6; v_gene: TRBV28; CDR3nt: TGTGCCAGCAGTTGGGACAGGGATAATTCACCCCTCCACTTT; CDR3aa: CASSWDRDNSPLHF
abundance: -; d_gene: TRBD1; j_gene: TRBJ2-3; v_gene: TRBV4-1; CDR3nt: TGCGCCAGCAGCGTGCGGCAGGGGGCCACAGATACGCAGTATTTT; CDR3aa: CASSVRQGATDTQYF
abundance: -; d_gene: TRBD2; j_gene: TRBJ2-7; v_gene: TRBV5-1; CDR3nt: TGCGCCAGCAGCTCCGGGACTACCTACGAGCAGTACTTC; CDR3aa: CASSSGTTYEQYF
abundance: -; d_gene: TRBD2; j_gene: TRBJ2-1; v_gene: TRBV10-3; CDR3nt: TGTGCCATCAGTCAACAAGGCGGGAGTCTCCATGAGCAGTTCTTC; CDR3aa: CAISQQGGSLHEQFF
abundance: -; d_gene: -; j_gene: TRBJ2-7; v_gene: TRBV5-5; CDR3nt: TGTGCCAGCAGCTTGATGGGTCACTACGAGCAGTACTTC; CDR3aa: CASSLMGHYEQYF
abundance: -; d_gene: -; j_gene: TRBJ1-1; v_gene: TRBV7-9; CDR3nt: TGTGCCAGCAGCCAGGACAGTGCGATCACTGAAGCTTTCTTT; CDR3aa: CASSQDSAITEAFF
abundance: -; d_gene: -; j_gene: TRBJ2-7; v_gene: TRBV19; CDR3nt: TGTGCCAGTAGTATAGGTCCGGGAAACGAGCAGTACTTC; CDR3aa: CASSIGPGNEQYF
abundance: -; d_gene: TRBD1; j_gene: TRBJ1-1; v_gene: TRBV27; CDR3nt: TGTGCCAGCAGTTTACCGGGGACAGAACGAGAAGCTTTCTTT; CDR3aa: CASSLPGTEREAFF
abundance: -; d_gene: -; j_gene: TRBJ2-5; v_gene: TRBV2; CDR3nt: TGTGCCAGCAGCGGCACATGGCAAGAGACCCAGTACTTC; CDR3aa: CASSGTWQETQYF
abundance: -; d_gene: TRBD1; j_gene: TRBJ2-7; v_gene: TRBV6-5; CDR3nt: TGTGCCAGCAGTTCGGGACAGGGGTACTCCTACGAGCAGTACTTC; CDR3aa: CASSSGQGYSYEQYF
abundance: -; d_gene: TRBD1; j_gene: TRBJ2-7; v_gene: TRBV28; CDR3nt: TGTGCCAGCAGTTCCCTTCGGACAGGGGACGAGCAGTACTTC; CDR3aa: CASSSLRTGDEQYF
abundance: once; d_gene: TRBD1; j_gene: TRBJ2-2; v_gene: TRBV6-6; CDR3nt: TGTGCCAGCAGTTACGAGTCAGGGGGCTTCGCCGGGGAGCTGTTTTTT; CDR3aa: CASSYESGGFAGELFF
abundance: -; d_gene: -; j_gene: TRBJ2-1; v_gene: TRBV4-1; CDR3nt: TGCGCCAGCAGCCAGGGCAACAATGAGCAGTTCTTC; CDR3aa: CASSQGNNEQFF
abundance: once; d_gene: TRBD1; j_gene: TRBJ1-2; v_gene: TRBV4-1; CDR3nt: TGCGCCAGCAGCCAAATAGAGGGGGCGGGATATGGCTACACCTTC; CDR3aa: CASSQIEGAGYGYTF
abundance: -; d_gene: TRBD2; j_gene: TRBJ2-7; v_gene: TRBV9; CDR3nt: TGTGCCAGCAGCGTAGCGACTAGCGGGAACTACGAGCAGTACTTC; CDR3aa: CASSVATSGNYEQYF
abundance: -; d_gene: -; j_gene: TRBJ2-6; v_gene: TRBV19; CDR3nt: TGTGCCAGTAGTACTAGTGGCAGGCTGCCCCAGGGAGGGGCCAACGTCCTGACTTTC; CDR3aa: CASSTSGRLPQGGANVLTF
abundance: -; d_gene: -; j_gene: TRBJ2-1; v_gene: TRBV10-1; CDR3nt: TGCGCCAGCAGTGGACTCCGGACAAGGCGAACCTACAATGAGCAGTTCTTC; CDR3aa: CASSGLRTRRTYNEQFF
abundance: -; d_gene: -; j_gene: TRBJ2-1; v_gene: TRBV27; CDR3nt: TGTGCCAGCAGTTTAAGGGCGGGGTGGCATGAGCAGTTCTTC; CDR3aa: CASSLRAGWHEQFF
abundance: -; d_gene: -; j_gene: TRBJ2-1; v_gene: TRBV19; CDR3nt: TGTGCCAGTACATGGGGGAGCTCCTACAATGAGCAGTTCTTC; CDR3aa: CASTWGSSYNEQFF
abundance: -; d_gene: -; j_gene: TRBJ2-7; v_gene: TRBV6-1; CDR3nt: TGTGCCAGCAGTGAAGCGCCGGCCAGTACGGAGCAGTACTTC; CDR3aa: CASSEAPASTEQYF
abundance: -; d_gene: TRBD2; j_gene: TRBJ2-1; v_gene: TRBV11-2; CDR3nt: TGTGCCAGTTCGAGGGAGCGGGAGGGCTACAATGAGCAGTTCTTC; CDR3aa: CASSREREGYNEQFF
abundance: -; d_gene: -; j_gene: TRBJ2-7; v_gene: TRBV7-8; CDR3nt: TGTGCCAGCAGCCACGAGCAGGGCCTCGCCTACGAGCAGTACTTC; CDR3aa: CASSHEQGLAYEQYF
abundance: -; d_gene: -; j_gene: TRBJ1-5; v_gene: TRBV28; CDR3nt: TGTGCCAGCAGTTTCGTGACGACAGTGTATAGCAATCAGCCCCAGCATTTT; CDR3aa: CASSFVTTVYSNQPQHF
abundance: -; d_gene: -; j_gene: TRBJ2-1; v_gene: TRBV28; CDR3nt: TGTGCCAGCAGACTCCGGCAGGTATCCTCCTACAATGAGCAGTTCTTC; CDR3aa: CASRLRQVSSYNEQFF
abundance: -; d_gene: -; j_gene: TRBJ1-1; v_gene: TRBV6-1; CDR3nt: TGTGCCAGCAGTGAAGGGACGGCGCCCATTGAAGCTTTCTTT; CDR3aa: CASSEGTAPIEAFF
abundance: -; d_gene: -; j_gene: TRBJ2-7; v_gene: TRBV27; CDR3nt: TGTGCCAGCAGTTTTTCTCCCGAAGTCGAGCAGTACTTC; CDR3aa: CASSFSPEVEQYF
abundance: -; d_gene: TRBD2; j_gene: TRBJ2-3; v_gene: TRBV27; CDR3nt: TGTGCCAGCAGTCCCGGGACTAGCGGGAGGACAGATACGCAGTATTTT; CDR3aa: CASSPGTSGRTDTQYF
abundance: -; d_gene: -; j_gene: TRBJ1-5; v_gene: TRBV5-8; CDR3nt: TGTGCCAGCAGCTTGGAGGATAGCAATCAGCCCCAGCATTTT; CDR3aa: CASSLEDSNQPQHF
abundance: -; d_gene: TRBD2; j_gene: TRBJ2-5; v_gene: TRBV7-2; CDR3nt: TGTGCCAGCAGCTTGGACCCAGGACTAGCGGATAAAGAGACCCAGTACTTC; CDR3aa: CASSLDPGLADKETQYF
abundance: -; d_gene: -; j_gene: TRBJ2-3; v_gene: TRBV9; CDR3nt: TGTGCCAGCAGCGTAGAAGGGGACGATTCTTGGGGGGATACGCAGTATTTT; CDR3aa: CASSVEGDDSWGDTQYF
abundance: -; d_gene: -; j_gene: TRBJ2-1; v_gene: TRBV27; CDR3nt: TGTGCCAGCAGTTTACCGGTTAGAAATGAGCAGTTCTTC; CDR3aa: CASSLPVRNEQFF
abundance: -; d_gene: -; j_gene: TRBJ2-1; v_gene: TRBV5-6; CDR3nt: TGTGCCAGCAGCTTCTCGCAGGGACCCTACAATGAGCAGTTCTTC; CDR3aa: CASSFSQGPYNEQFF
abundance: -; d_gene: -; j_gene: TRBJ2-5; v_gene: TRBV29-1; CDR3nt: TGCAGCGTTGAAGCGTTGGAGACCCAGTACTTC; CDR3aa: CSVEALETQYF
abundance: -; d_gene: -; j_gene: TRBJ2-3; v_gene: TRBV2; CDR3nt: TGTGCCAGCAGTGGGCGTGGAGGGTTCGCAGATACGCAGTATTTT; CDR3aa: CASSGRGGFADTQYF
abundance: few; d_gene: -; j_gene: TRBJ1-5; v_gene: TRBV6-5; CDR3nt: TGTGCCAGCAGTTACTCGAGCTATCAGCCCCAGCATTTT; CDR3aa: CASSYSSYQPQHF
abundance: -; d_gene: -; j_gene: TRBJ2-1; v_gene: TRBV29-1; CDR3nt: TGCAGCGTTCTCCACAATGAGCAGTTCTTC; CDR3aa: CSVLHNEQFF
abundance: -; d_gene: TRBD2; j_gene: TRBJ2-1; v_gene: TRBV25-1; CDR3nt: TGTGCCAGCAGTCTAGCGGGAGTGGGCAATGAGCAGTTCTTC; CDR3aa: CASSLAGVGNEQFF
abundance: -; d_gene: -; j_gene: TRBJ2-5; v_gene: TRBV5-5; CDR3nt: TGTGCCAGCAGCTTGCAGGGGGCGGGGGAAGAGACCCAGTACTTC; CDR3aa: CASSLQGAGEETQYF
abundance: -; d_gene: -; j_gene: TRBJ1-1; v_gene: TRBV7-9; CDR3nt: TGTGCCAGCAGCTGGGTACAGTTAGGTATGAACACTGAAGCTTTCTTT; CDR3aa: CASSWVQLGMNTEAFF
abundance: once; d_gene: TRBD1; j_gene: TRBJ2-7; v_gene: TRBV7-8; CDR3nt: TGTGCCAGCAGCTTTCGGGACAGGGGCGGAGACGAGCAGTACTTC; CDR3aa: CASSFRDRGGDEQYF
abundance: -; d_gene: TRBD2; j_gene: TRBJ2-1; v_gene: TRBV27; CDR3nt: TGTGCCAGCAGTCCGGCTAGCGGGGCCTACAATGAGCAGTTCTTC; CDR3aa: CASSPASGAYNEQFF